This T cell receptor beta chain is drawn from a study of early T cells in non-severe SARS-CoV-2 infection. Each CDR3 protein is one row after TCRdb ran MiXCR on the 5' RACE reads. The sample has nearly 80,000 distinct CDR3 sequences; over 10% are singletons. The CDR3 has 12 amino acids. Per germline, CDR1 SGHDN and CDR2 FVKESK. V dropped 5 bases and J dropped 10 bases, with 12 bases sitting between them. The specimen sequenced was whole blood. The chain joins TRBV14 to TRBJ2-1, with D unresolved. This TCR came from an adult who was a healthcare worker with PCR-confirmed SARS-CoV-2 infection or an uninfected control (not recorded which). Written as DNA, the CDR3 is TGTGCCAGCAGCGTTGTGTATCAGGAGCAGTTCTTC. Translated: CASSVVYQEQFF.